Listed below are T cell receptor beta chains from one sample, sequenced in a study of beta chain features in type 1 diabetes. Libraries were prepared by immunoSEQ multiplex PCR; TCRdb keeps only in-frame clonotypes and omits some of them. In the table there are tens of thousands of clones, approximately 70% of which are singletons. Specimen: Tregs from blood. These receptors all stem from a man aged 30-40 years with type 1 diabetes. Some clones in this sample may be carry-over from other donors' samples. CDR3s include the opening cysteine and the closing phenylalanine or tryptophan. A D gene is named only where the DNA matches it firmly. Some rows have no size entry. The others give once, few or many, or a class for an expanded clone.

abundance	v_gene	d_gene	j_gene	CDR3nt	CDR3aa
.	TRBV7-6	.	TRBJ1-6	TGTGCCAGCAGCTCATCGGGGGGCTGGGATTCACCCCTCCACTTT	CASSSSGGWDSPLHF
.	TRBV5-1	TRBD1	TRBJ2-1	TGCGCCAGCAGCGTGGGACAGGGTAGATCTGTGGATGAGCAGTTCTTC	CASSVGQGRSVDEQFF
.	TRBV4-3	TRBD1	TRBJ1-4	TGCGCCAGCAGCCGGCAGGCAGGGGGCACTAATGAAAAACTGTTTTTT	CASSRQAGGTNEKLFF
.	TRBV4-2	.	TRBJ2-3	TGTGCCAGCAGCCAAGATCCCCAGGGGGGCCCCTTGGATACGCAGTATTTT	CASSQDPQGGPLDTQYF
.	TRBV2	.	TRBJ1-2	TGTGCCAGCAGTGAGGCTGGGCAATATGGCTACACCTTC	CASSEAGQYGYTF
few	TRBV19	TRBD2	TRBJ2-1	TGTGCCAGTAGTAAGCGGACTAGCGGCTCTAATGAGCAGTTCTTC	CASSKRTSGSNEQFF
few	TRBV10-2	TRBD2	TRBJ2-3	TGCGCCAGCAGTGGGAGCGGGGGCACAGATACGCAGTATTTT	CASSGSGGTDTQYF
.	TRBV11-2	TRBD1	TRBJ2-2	TGTGCCAGCGGACAGGCCAGCACCGGGGAGCTGTTTTTT	CASGQASTGELFF
.	TRBV6-6	.	TRBJ2-7	TGTGCCAGCAGTCGGACTTATACCTACGAGCAGTACTTC	CASSRTYTYEQYF
.	TRBV9	.	TRBJ2-3	TGTGCCAGCAGCGCTACAGAAGGCGCTACGCAGTATTTT	CASSATEGATQYF
.	TRBV6-5	.	TRBJ1-1	TGTGCCAGCAGGGGGGCGAACACTGAAGCTTTCTTT	CASRGANTEAFF
.	TRBV7-2	.	TRBJ2-6	TGTGCCAGCAGCTTACAGGGTGCTGGGGCCAACGTCCTGACTTTC	CASSLQGAGANVLTF
few	TRBV19	TRBD2	TRBJ2-1	TGTGCCAGTAGTGATCAAGCGGGGGGGCGGAGTGAGCAGTTCTTC	CASSDQAGGRSEQFF
.	TRBV4-2	TRBD1	TRBJ1-5	TGTGCCAGTAAGAGAACGGCCGGACAGGGGGATAATCAGCCCCAGCATTTT	CASKRTAGQGDNQPQHF
few	TRBV2	TRBD2	TRBJ2-1	TGTGCCAGCAGGTCCCGCGGGGGATACAATGAGCAGTTCTTC	CASRSRGGYNEQFF
.	TRBV7-9	.	TRBJ1-2	TGTGCCAGCAGCCCTACGGCGGCTTCCTATGGCTACACCTTC	CASSPTAASYGYTF
.	TRBV14	.	TRBJ1-2	TGTGCCAGCAGCCAAGAAACGGGCAGGGCGCCCTATGGCTACACCTTC	CASSQETGRAPYGYTF
.	TRBV4-1	TRBD1	TRBJ2-4	TGCGCCAGCAGCCTACGGACAGGGGTCAAAAACATTCAGTACTTC	CASSLRTGVKNIQYF
.	TRBV29-1	.	TRBJ1-4	TGCAGCGTTGCCGGGAATGAAAAACTGTTTTTT	CSVAGNEKLFF
few	TRBV7-2	TRBD2	TRBJ2-5	TGTGCCAGCAGCGACGGGGGGGCCATGTGGGAGACCCAGTACTTC	CASSDGGAMWETQYF
.	TRBV7-2	TRBD2	TRBJ2-5	TGTGCCAGCAGCTGGACTAGCGGGGGTTCCCAAGAGACCCAGTACTTC	CASSWTSGGSQETQYF
.	TRBV21-1	.	TRBJ1-1	TGTGCCAGCAGCAAATACGAGCGGACAGGGGGCAAATCTCACACTGAAGCTTTCTTT	CASSKYERTGGKSHTEAFF
.	TRBV5-4	.	TRBJ2-5	TGTGCCAGCAGCTCTAGGGACTTCCAAGAGACCCAGTACTTC	CASSSRDFQETQYF
few	TRBV18	.	TRBJ1-6	TGTGCCAGCTCTCCAACAGGGAACCCTCCCTCACCCCTCCACTTT	CASSPTGNPPSPLHF
.	TRBV16	.	TRBJ1-2	TGTGCCAGCAGCCCGGATTTGAGGGGCTACACCTTC	CASSPDLRGYTF
.	TRBV6-6	TRBD1	TRBJ1-1	TGTGCCAGCAGGGGACAGGGGGCGATCAACACTGAAGCTTTCTTT	CASRGQGAINTEAFF
.	TRBV5-4	TRBD1	TRBJ1-2	TGTGCCAGCAGTGCGACAGGGGAGGGCTATGGCTACACCTTC	CASSATGEGYGYTF
.	TRBV7-2	TRBD2	TRBJ2-7	TGTGCCAGCAGCCCCCTCGGCGGGGGGATCTACGAGCAGTACTTC	CASSPLGGGIYEQYF
few	TRBV5-1	.	TRBJ2-4	TGCGCCAGCAGCGGAGGGGAGAAAAACATTCAGTACTTC	CASSGGEKNIQYF
.	TRBV5-1	TRBD2	TRBJ2-3	TGCGCCAGCAGCTCGATGGGACTACTCGGAGATACGCAGTATTTT	CASSSMGLLGDTQYF
.	TRBV19	.	TRBJ2-2	TGTGCCAGTAGGCTACAGGAGGGCACCGGGGAGCTGTTTTTT	CASRLQEGTGELFF
few	TRBV29-1	.	TRBJ1-2	TGTCGGACATCGGACTATGGCTACACCTTC	CRTSDYGYTF
few	TRBV10-3	.	TRBJ2-3	TGTGCCATCAGTGATGACAACACAGATACGCAGTATTTT	CAISDDNTDTQYF
.	TRBV5-1	TRBD2	TRBJ2-1	TGCGCCAGCAGCTTCGGACTAGCGCCTTTTAATGAGCAGTTCTTC	CASSFGLAPFNEQFF
.	TRBV5-4	TRBD2	TRBJ2-1	TGTGCCAGCAGCTTTAGCGGGGGAGGAGGAAATGAGCAGTTCTTC	CASSFSGGGGNEQFF
.	TRBV18	.	TRBJ2-3	TGTGCCAGCTCCCGACCCGGAGCGGATACGCAGTATTTT	CASSRPGADTQYF
.	TRBV20-1	.	TRBJ1-1	TGCAGTGCTAGGATGGAGGCTGGGGCTTTCTTT	CSARMEAGAFF
few	TRBV7-9	.	TRBJ2-3	TGTGCCAGCAGCGCCCAGGGAAGTTACACAGATACGCAGTATTTT	CASSAQGSYTDTQYF
.	TRBV2	TRBD1	TRBJ2-3	TGTGCCAGCAGTGGGGCGACAGGGCCAGATACGCAGTATTTT	CASSGATGPDTQYF
.	TRBV7-2	.	TRBJ2-5	TGTGCCAGCAGCTTATGGGTAGGACTAAACAAAGAGACCCAGTACTTC	CASSLWVGLNKETQYF
.	TRBV9	TRBD2	TRBJ2-2	TGTGCCAGCAGCGGGCCTAGCGGGGGATACACCGGGGAGCTGCTTTTT	CASSGPSGGYTGELLF
once	TRBV2	TRBD2	TRBJ2-4	TGTGCCAGCAGTGGGGAGGGAATAAACATTCAGTACTTC	CASSGEGINIQYF
.	TRBV5-1	.	TRBJ2-2	TGCGCCAGCAGCTACGACAGCACGAACACCGGGGAGCTGTTTTTT	CASSYDSTNTGELFF
.	TRBV10-1	TRBD2	TRBJ2-1	TGCGCCAGCAGTGCTACCTTAGGAGGTAGCGGGGGGTCCAGCTCCTACAATGAGCAGTTCTTC	CASSATLGGSGGSSSYNEQFF
.	TRBV15	.	TRBJ2-6	TGTGCCACGAGTGAATCCGGGGCCAACGTCCTGACTTTC	CATSESGANVLTF
.	TRBV9	.	TRBJ2-5	TGTGCCAGCAGCGCGTCCTACTTTGGTCAAGAGACCCAGTACTTC	CASSASYFGQETQYF
.	TRBV5-1	.	TRBJ1-1	TGCGCCAGCAGCTCCGCGGGTTCCCCTGAAGCTTTCTTT	CASSSAGSPEAFF
.	TRBV10-3	TRBD2	TRBJ2-3	TGTGCCACCGGGCCTAGCGGGAAAAGCACAGATACGCAGTATTTT	CATGPSGKSTDTQYF
.	TRBV5-4	TRBD1	TRBJ2-7	TGTGCCAGCAGAAGGGACAGCTACGAGCAGTACTTC	CASRRDSYEQYF
.	TRBV6-5	.	TRBJ1-5	TGTGCCAGCAGTTCGCCGGGACAAATACCTCAGCCCCAGCATTTT	CASSSPGQIPQPQHF
once	TRBV27	TRBD1	TRBJ1-6	TGTGCCAGCAGCCGGGACAGGGGGCTTTCACCCCTCCACTTT	CASSRDRGLSPLHF
.	TRBV2	TRBD2	TRBJ2-5	TGTGCCAGCAGTAGGACTAGCGGGGGGACCCAAAGGGAGACCCAGTACTTC	CASSRTSGGTQRETQYF
.	TRBV7-9	.	TRBJ2-3	TGTGCCAGCAGCTTATCATTCAGGACAGATACGCAGTATTTT	CASSLSFRTDTQYF
.	TRBV29-1	.	TRBJ2-5	TGCAGCCACGGTGCCCTCCAAGAGACCCAGTACTTC	CSHGALQETQYF